The entry below gives a single T cell receptor beta chain sequence along with its context. Its antigen remains unidentified. No much larger clone is present one base from it, and per-base qualities are unavailable. Library construction relied on the immunoSEQ multiplex PCR assay. A mixture of 60 forward primers for TCR Vbeta segments and 13 reverse primers for TCR Jbeta segments was used in the multiplex PCR. Amplification of the CDR3 region of rearranged TCR beta genes was performed with a multiplex PCR assay on genomic DNA. The Illumina HiSeq System was used to sequence the amplified TCR beta libraries as 87-base-pair reads. As for the original processing: In a later analysis, roughly 80 million unique TCR beta chains were counted across the roughly 670 repertoires, and approximately 9.9 million of these chains were shared by at least two donors. A nearest-neighbor algorithm error-corrected the raw reads and collapsed the reads into unique sequences, merging closely related sequences to remove PCR and sequencing errors. V, D and J gene segments were assigned by aligning CDR3 sequences to IMGT reference sequences. For a sequence to be retained, a match of at least six nucleotides to both a V gene segment and a J gene segment was required. Rearrangements were classified as productive when the CDR3 lacked stop codons and remained in frame with V and J, and all other rearrangements were classified as non-productive. Following IMGT convention, CDR3 was defined as the stretch from the second conserved V-encoded cysteine up to the conserved J-encoded phenylalanine. The earlier analysis of 587 of the donors excluded any sequence lacking an unambiguous match to a single V gene segment. In an earlier analysis of 450 to 750 of the donors, a V segment was called functional when productive rearrangements were above 56.7%, and segregating when the standard deviation between donors exceeded 5%. A statistical classification framework was built for diagnosing cytomegalovirus status from the catalog of TCR beta chain sequences. In a later analysis, V and J genes were assigned by comparing TCR nucleotide sequences against IMGT/GENE-DB human TR gene sequences. Using the TCRdist pipeline, a later analysis assigned CDR3 sequences along with most-parsimonious VDJ recombination scenarios. In a later analysis, each TCR beta chain was defined by its CDR3 amino acid sequence together with its V-gene family, and reads lacking a unique V-gene family were excluded. As a way to deal with suspected cross-contamination and a sequencing artifact, a later analysis dropped hundreds of nucleotide sequences that were highly shared and had low generation probability. A later analysis calculated a clonal expansion index for each public chain from normalized within-repertoire ranks of inferred template counts. Generation probabilities in a later analysis came from a VDJ recombination model fitted to out-of-frame rearrangements, and those results were checked against IGoR. A later analysis scored TCR-TCR, TCR-HLA and TCR-CMV co-occurrence with hypergeometric tests, applying a repertoire-size bias correction to TCR pairs. False discovery rates were estimated in a later analysis by permuting HLA or CMV assignments 20 times. In a later analysis, co-occurring TCRs were grouped using DBSCAN, with TCRdist sequence similarity added in when clustering inside HLA-allele-positive subsets. Co-occurrence clustering excluded repertoires with fewer than 30,000 or more than 120,000 public chains, plus five with anomalous nucleotide sharing. The source is immuneACCESS, and TCRdb retained only in-frame sequences with V and J called. Part of the clones is not carried over; for the studies checked, unresolved V genes explain less than half of this, and the remainder is unexplained. The DNA was the basis for D and trimming; V, J and clone size are from that table. The sample contains around 180,000 clones, around 80% of them found a single time. The ten largest make up more than 1% of the sample.

This sample stems from a study of cytomegalovirus exposure and HLA in healthy donors (dated by TCRdb to 2016 to 2017). About the investigation overall: In an earlier analysis of roughly 500 of the donors, 276 Gb of sequence data and roughly 100 million unique TCR beta sequences from approximately 180 million T cells were reported. Among some 410 genotyped donors of the cohort, an average of approximately 230,000 unique TCR beta nucleotide sequences were sequenced per donor, approximately 20% of them non-productive. In a later genetic analysis, genome-wide SNP genotypes for about three fifths of the roughly 670 donors were used, and that subset was treated as a discovery cohort. Every discovery cohort repertoire had been produced on one sequencing platform. Donor age, sex, ethnicity and CMV serostatus were compiled together with the repertoire data. An early release that covered some 640 HLA-typed donors contained approximately 300 gigabases of sequencing data and some 87 million unique TCR sequences. Four to six DR-DQ haplotypes were handled as single units for association and clustering, since linkage in the cohort was strong. An earlier analysis of a few hundred of the donors applied high-throughput TCR beta sequencing to assess whether each TCR beta V gene segment acted as functional or pseudogenic. HLA typing included class I and class II loci at four-digit resolution. High-throughput TCR immunosequencing, statistical association of individual TCRs with disease status, and machine learning were combined to predict cytomegalovirus infection status. Typing coverage differed by locus: A, B, C, DRB1 and DQB1 were typed in about 629-640 donors, DQA1 in 500 to 550, DPA1 in roughly 590, and DPB1 in roughly 450. Rather than using new phenotypic data, the later analysis identified candidate immune exposures from TCR beta sequences and from how often those sequences occurred across donors. Using immunosequencing, the study profiled T cell repertoires from fewer than 700 subjects and related those repertoires to cytomegalovirus serostatus. A later analysis re-examined previously published TCR beta repertoires from more than 650 donors and added high-resolution HLA genotyping to investigate patterns of TCR occurrence. The study was designed to test whether signatures of past pathogen exposure could be identified by cataloging public T cell receptors. Of the 398 genotyped donors, about 80% fell in the genetic ancestry cluster associated with self-reported Caucasian donors. A separate validation cohort of some 130 different subjects was used in addition to the roughly 670-subject first cohort. General conclusions and limits of the study: Linkage disequilibrium might explain the correlated functional status among segregating V segments, but an unknown experimental factor could not be excluded. A later analysis found that most CMV-associated TCR beta chains appeared HLA-restricted, with HLA associations seemingly driven largely by CMV exposure. The authors suggested that the approach could potentially be extended to other disease states and immunological phenotypes. A few of the identified cytomegalovirus-associated TCR beta chains were confirmed in vitro to be specific for cytomegalovirus antigens. The study listed 150 to 200 TCR beta chains as associated with cytomegalovirus. Cytomegalovirus status was reported to be diagnosed by the classifier with high specificity and sensitivity in both the original and validation cohorts. Because counts were too low, about 17 rarely observed V segments, including chromosome 9 orphons, were excluded from the earlier analysis of 587 of the donors. The presence/absence analyses assumed that sequencing depth was roughly uniform across donors, and that assumption may not be true. In this cohort, only TCR beta chains were sequenced, and detectable features were limited by the absence of alpha or paired-chain data. Broadly in line with IMGT annotations, most TCR beta V segments showed up in productive rearrangements about 87% or about 30% of the time in an earlier analysis of 450 to 600 of the donors. Assigning TCR associations to individual alleles was difficult when HLA alleles, especially DR and DQ, strongly co-occurred. A later genetic analysis associated a missense DCLRE1C variant with V-gene and J-gene trimming of TCR beta chains, and an independent cohort replicated the association. A further reported finding was that TCR beta sequences accurately predicted the HLA-A and HLA-B alleles for most subjects in the first cohort. In a later analysis, HLA-associated TCR beta chains were found to be more clonally expanded and to have lower generation probabilities than equally common non-associated chains. Across donors, most TCR sequences were observed very rarely, whereas some public TCRs were present in many individuals. According to a later analysis, parvovirus B19, influenza, CMV and Epstein-Barr virus appeared linked to several top co-occurrence clusters. Because some donors lacked HLA typing at each locus, the association tests relied only on the typed subset. The sequencing pipeline was judged likely to have produced a cluster of highly shared sequence variants as a technical artifact. According to a later genetic analysis, donors in an Asian-associated ancestry cluster had fewer N-insertions in productive TCRs than the roughly 660-donor mean. Because the 87-base-pair reads could not distinguish some IMGT-functional V segments, including TRBV6-2 and TRBV6-3, those segments were excluded. At a false discovery rate of 0.05, a later analysis linked some 17,000 TCR beta sequences to specific HLA alleles. In a later analysis, TCR association rates were found to vary across HLA loci, with the most associated TCRs seen for DRB1 alleles and the fewest for HLA-C alleles. CMV serostatus was the only immune exposure information available for the cohort.

The cohort was made up of about 610 healthy bone marrow donors. All cohort members were sampled while nominally healthy, although unrecorded immune exposures were likely present. The donor was CMV seronegative and was included in the group of under 450 seronegative cohort members. A peripheral blood sample was provided by each donor, and peripheral blood mononuclear cells were used for TCR beta sequencing. The Qiagen DNeasy Blood Extraction Kit was used to extract genomic DNA from the blood cell samples. Looking up the germline V gene yields CDR1 MNHNS and CDR2 SASEGT. Cut back by 2 bases and 0 bases, the V and J ends lie 11 bases apart. Inclusive of the bounding cysteine and phenylalanine, the CDR3 is 15 residues long. Just the 45-base CDR3 DNA is kept, in frame starting at base 1.

The chain links TRBV6-1 with TRBJ2-7; TRBD2 could be the D gene, as 5 bases match. The origin of this receptor is a boy aged 2-9 years in good health and CMV-seronegative. Sequenced material: PBMCs. The CDR3 in this case is CASSESVRDSYEQYF. The DNA is as follows: TGTGCCAGCAGTGAAAGTGTCCGGGACTCCTACGAGCAGTACTTC.